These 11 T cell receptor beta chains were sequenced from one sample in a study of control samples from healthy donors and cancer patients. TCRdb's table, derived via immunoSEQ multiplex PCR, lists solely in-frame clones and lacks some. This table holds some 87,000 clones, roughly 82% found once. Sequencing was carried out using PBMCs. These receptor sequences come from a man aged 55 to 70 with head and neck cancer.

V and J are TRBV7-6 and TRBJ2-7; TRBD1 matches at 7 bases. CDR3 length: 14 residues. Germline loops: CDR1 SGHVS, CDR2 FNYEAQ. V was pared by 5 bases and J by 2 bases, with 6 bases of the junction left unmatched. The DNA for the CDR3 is TGTGCCAGCAGCCGAGGGGGACAGCCCTACGAGCAGTACTTC. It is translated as CASSRGGQPYEQYF.

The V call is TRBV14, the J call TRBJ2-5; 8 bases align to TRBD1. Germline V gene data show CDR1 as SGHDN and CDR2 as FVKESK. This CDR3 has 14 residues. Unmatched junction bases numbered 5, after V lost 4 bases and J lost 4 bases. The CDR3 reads CASSPRTGGETQYF. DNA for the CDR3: TGTGCCAGCAGCCCCCGAACAGGGGGAGAGACCCAGTACTTC. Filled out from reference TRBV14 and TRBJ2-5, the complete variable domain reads EAGVTQFPSHSVIEKGQTVTLRCDPISGHDNLYWYRRVMGKEIKFLLHFVKESKQDESGMPNNRFLAERTGGTYSTLKVQPAELEDSGVYFCASSPRTGGETQYFGPGTRLLVL.

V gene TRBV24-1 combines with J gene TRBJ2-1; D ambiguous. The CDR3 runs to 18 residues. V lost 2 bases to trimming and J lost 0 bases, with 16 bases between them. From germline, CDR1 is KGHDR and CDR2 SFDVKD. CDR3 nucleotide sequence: TGTGCCACCAGTGATTCGGGCCGAAAGGGTAGCTCCTACAATGAGCAGTTCTTC. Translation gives CATSDSGRKGSSYNEQFF.

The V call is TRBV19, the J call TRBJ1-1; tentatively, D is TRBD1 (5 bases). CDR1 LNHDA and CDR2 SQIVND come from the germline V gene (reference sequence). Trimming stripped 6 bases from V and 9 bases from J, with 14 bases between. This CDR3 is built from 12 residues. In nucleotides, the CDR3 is TGTGCCAGTAGCCCCGAGGGGCCGAAAGCTTTCTTT. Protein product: CASSPEGPKAFF.

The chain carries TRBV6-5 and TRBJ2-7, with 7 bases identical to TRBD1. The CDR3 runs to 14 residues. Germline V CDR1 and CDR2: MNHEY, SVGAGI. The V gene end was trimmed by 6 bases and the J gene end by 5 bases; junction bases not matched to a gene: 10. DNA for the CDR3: TGTGCCAGCAGGAAGACAGGGTTAACCCACGAGCAGTACTTC. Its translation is CASRKTGLTHEQYF.

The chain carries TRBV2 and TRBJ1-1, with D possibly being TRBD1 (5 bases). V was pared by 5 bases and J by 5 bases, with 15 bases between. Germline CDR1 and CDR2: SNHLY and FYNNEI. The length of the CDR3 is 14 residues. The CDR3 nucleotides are TGTGCCAGCAGTTTTCAAGGGGAGGCGACTGAAGCTTTCTTT. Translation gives CASSFQGEATEAFF.

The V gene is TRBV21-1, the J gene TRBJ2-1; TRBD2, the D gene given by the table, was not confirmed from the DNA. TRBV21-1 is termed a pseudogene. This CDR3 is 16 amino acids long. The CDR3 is CASPKGSGGGRNEQFF. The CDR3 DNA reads TGTGCCAGCCCCAAAGGTTCGGGGGGCGGGAGGAATGAGCAGTTCTTC.

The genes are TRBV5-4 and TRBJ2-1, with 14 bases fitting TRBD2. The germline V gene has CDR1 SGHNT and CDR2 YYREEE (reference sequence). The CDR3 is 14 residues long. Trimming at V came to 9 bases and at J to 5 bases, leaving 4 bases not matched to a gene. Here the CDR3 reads CATVTSGRDNEQFF. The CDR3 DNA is TGTGCCACCGTGACTAGCGGGAGGGACAATGAGCAGTTCTTC.

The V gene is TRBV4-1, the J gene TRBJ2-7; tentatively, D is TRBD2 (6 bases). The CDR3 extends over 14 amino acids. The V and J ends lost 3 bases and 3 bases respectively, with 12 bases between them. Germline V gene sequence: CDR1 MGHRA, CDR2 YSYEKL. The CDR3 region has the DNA TGCGCCAGCAGCCAGACTACCGGGGGCTACGAGCAGTACTTC. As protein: CASSQTTGGYEQYF.

The DNA for the CDR3 is TGTGCCATCGGGGACGGGACAAACTACGAGCAGTACTTC. It yields the protein CAIGDGTNYEQYF. V is TRBV10-3 and J is TRBJ2-7; D perhaps matches TRBD1 (6 bases). Trimming left V 8 bases short and J 3 bases short, with 14 bases between. CDR1 is ENHRY, CDR2 SYGVKD, per germline. The CDR3 runs to 13 residues.

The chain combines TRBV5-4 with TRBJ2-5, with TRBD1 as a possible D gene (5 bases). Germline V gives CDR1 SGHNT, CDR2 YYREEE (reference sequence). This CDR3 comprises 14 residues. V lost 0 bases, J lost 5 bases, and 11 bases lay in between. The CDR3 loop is CASSLALSGETQYF. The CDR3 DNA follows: TGTGCCAGCAGCTTGGCCTTGTCAGGGGAGACCCAGTACTTC.